This T cell receptor (beta chain) is drawn from a study of siplizumab effects on memory and regulatory T cells. In the mixed lymphocyte reaction, cells were cocultured for 6 days at 37°C. The data were produced by immunoSEQ multiplex PCR, yet TCRdb's version contains in-frame clones alone and is incomplete. This table has about 14,000 clones, about 49% appearing once. Per the germline V gene, CDR1 is SGHAT and CDR2 is FQNNGV. V lost 5 bases, J lost 4 bases, and 8 bases stayed unmatched. CDR3 length: 15 residues. About this clone itself: Antigen unknown.

The rearrangement joins TRBV11-2 to TRBJ2-3; 8 bases are shared with TRBD2. The material sequenced was CFSE-low (dividing) CD4+ T cells sorted from an allogeneic mixed lymphocyte reaction. The sequence derives from a human donor in good health; the cells came from an allogeneic mixed lymphocyte reaction. As DNA, the CDR3 is TGTGCCAGCAGCCCGGGTGGCGGGAGGTCAGATACGCAGTATTTT. Protein product: CASSPGGGRSDTQYF.